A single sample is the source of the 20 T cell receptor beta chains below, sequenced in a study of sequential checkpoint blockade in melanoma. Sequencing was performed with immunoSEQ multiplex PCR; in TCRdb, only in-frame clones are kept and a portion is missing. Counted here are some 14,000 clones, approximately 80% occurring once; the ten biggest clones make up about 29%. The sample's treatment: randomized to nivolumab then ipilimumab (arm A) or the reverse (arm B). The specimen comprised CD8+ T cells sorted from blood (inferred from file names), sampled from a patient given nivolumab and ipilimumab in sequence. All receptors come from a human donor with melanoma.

The CDR3 is CASKAGSNSPLHF. The CDR3 nucleotides are TGCGCCAGCAAAGCGGGCAGTAATTCACCCCTCCACTTT. The chain couples TRBV10-1 to TRBJ1-6; D is undetermined. Germline CDR1 reads WNHNN; CDR2 reads SYGVQD (reference sequence). V was clipped by 7 bases and J by 6 bases, with 10 bases between them. The CDR3 length is 13 residues.

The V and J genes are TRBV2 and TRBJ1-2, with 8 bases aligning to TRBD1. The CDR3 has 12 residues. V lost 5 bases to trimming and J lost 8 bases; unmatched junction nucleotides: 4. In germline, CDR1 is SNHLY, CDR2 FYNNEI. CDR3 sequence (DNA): TGTGCCAGCAGTCCGACAGGGGTAGGCTACACCTTC. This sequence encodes CASSPTGVGYTF.

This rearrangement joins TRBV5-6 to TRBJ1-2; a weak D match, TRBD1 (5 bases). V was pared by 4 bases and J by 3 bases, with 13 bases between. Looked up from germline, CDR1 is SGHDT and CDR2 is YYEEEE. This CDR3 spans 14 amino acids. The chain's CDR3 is CASSAGDSYYGYTF. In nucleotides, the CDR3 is TGTGCCAGCAGCGCAGGAGACAGCTACTATGGCTACACCTTC.

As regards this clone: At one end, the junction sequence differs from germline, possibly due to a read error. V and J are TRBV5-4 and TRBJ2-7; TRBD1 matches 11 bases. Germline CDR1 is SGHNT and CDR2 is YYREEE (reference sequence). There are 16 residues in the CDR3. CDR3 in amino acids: CASSQDGGTGGYEQYF. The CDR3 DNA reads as TGCGCCAGCAGCCAAGATGGGGGGACAGGGGGCTACGAGCAGTACTTC. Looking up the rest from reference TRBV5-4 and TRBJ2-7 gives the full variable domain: ETGVTQSPTHLIKTRGQQVTLRCSSQSGHNTVSWYQQALGQGPQFIFQYYREEENGRGNFPPRFSGLQFPNYSSELNVNALELDDSALYLCASSQDGGTGGYEQYFGPGTRLTVT.

CDR3 bases: TGTGCCAGCAGCTCCTTTATCGGGGATGGGGACATTCAGTACTTC. This translates into CASSSFIGDGDIQYF. V and J are TRBV7-9 and TRBJ2-4, with D possibly TRBD2 on 5 matching bases. Trimming pared 4 bases from V and 8 bases from J, leaving 18 bases between. The CDR3 extends over 15 amino acids. Per the germline V gene, CDR1 is SEHNR and CDR2 is FQNEAQ (reference sequence).

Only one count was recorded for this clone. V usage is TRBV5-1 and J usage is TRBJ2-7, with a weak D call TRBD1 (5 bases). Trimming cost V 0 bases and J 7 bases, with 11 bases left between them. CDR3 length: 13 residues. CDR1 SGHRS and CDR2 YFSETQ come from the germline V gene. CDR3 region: CASSLGQSREQYF. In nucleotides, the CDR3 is TGCGCCAGCAGCTTGGGACAGTCTCGGGAGCAGTACTTC. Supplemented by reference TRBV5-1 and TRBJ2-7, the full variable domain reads KAGVTQTPRYLIKTRGQQVTLSCSPISGHRSVSWYQQTPGQGLQFLFEYFSETQRNKGNFPGRFSGRQFSNSRSEMNVSTLELGDSALYLCASSLGQSREQYFGPGTRLTVT.

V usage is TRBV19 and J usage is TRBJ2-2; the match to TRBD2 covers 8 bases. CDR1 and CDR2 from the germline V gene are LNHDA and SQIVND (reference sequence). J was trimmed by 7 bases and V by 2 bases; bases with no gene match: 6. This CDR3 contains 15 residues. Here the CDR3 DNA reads TGTGCCAGTAGTATAACTAGCGGTGGATACGGGGAGCTGTTTTTT. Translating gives CASSITSGGYGELFF. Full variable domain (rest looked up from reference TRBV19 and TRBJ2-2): DGGITQSPKYLFRKEGQNVTLSCEQNLNHDAMYWYRQDPGQGLRLIYYSQIVNDFQKGDIAEGYSVSREKKESFPLTVTSAQKNPTAFYLCASSITSGGYGELFFGEGSRLTVL.

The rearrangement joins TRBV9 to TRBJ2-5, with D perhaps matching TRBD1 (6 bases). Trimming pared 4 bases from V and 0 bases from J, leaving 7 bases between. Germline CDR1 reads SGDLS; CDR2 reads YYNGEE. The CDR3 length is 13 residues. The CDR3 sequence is CASSRDNQETQYF. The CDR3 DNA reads TGTGCCAGCAGCCGGGACAACCAAGAGACCCAGTACTTC.

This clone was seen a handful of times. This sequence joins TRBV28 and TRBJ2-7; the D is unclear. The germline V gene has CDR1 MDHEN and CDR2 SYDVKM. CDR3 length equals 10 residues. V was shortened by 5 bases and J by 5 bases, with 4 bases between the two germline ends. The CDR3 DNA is TGTGCCAGCAGTGACAACGAGCAGTACTTC. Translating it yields CASSDNEQYF.

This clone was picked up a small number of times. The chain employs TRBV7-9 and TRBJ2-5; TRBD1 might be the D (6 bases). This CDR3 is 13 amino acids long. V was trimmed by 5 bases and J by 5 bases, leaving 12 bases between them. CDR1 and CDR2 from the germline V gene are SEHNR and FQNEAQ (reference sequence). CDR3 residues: CASSAQGLETQYF. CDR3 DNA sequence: TGTGCCAGCAGCGCCCAGGGGCTGGAGACCCAGTACTTC.

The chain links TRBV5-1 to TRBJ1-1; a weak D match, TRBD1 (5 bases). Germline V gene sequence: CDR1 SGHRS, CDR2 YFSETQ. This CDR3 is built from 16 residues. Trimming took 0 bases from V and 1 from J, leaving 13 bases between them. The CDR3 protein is CASSLVPPGQNTEAFF. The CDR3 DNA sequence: TGCGCCAGCAGCTTGGTCCCCCCAGGACAGAACACTGAAGCTTTCTTT. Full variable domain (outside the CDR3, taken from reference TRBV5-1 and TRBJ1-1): KAGVTQTPRYLIKTRGQQVTLSCSPISGHRSVSWYQQTPGQGLQFLFEYFSETQRNKGNFPGRFSGRQFSNSRSEMNVSTLELGDSALYLCASSLVPPGQNTEAFFGQGTRLTVV.

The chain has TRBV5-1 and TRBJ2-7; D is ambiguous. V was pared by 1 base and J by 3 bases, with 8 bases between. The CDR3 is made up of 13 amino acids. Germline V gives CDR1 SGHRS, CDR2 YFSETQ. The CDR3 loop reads CASSLRVNYEQYF. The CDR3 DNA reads TGCGCCAGCAGCTTGCGCGTAAACTACGAGCAGTACTTC.

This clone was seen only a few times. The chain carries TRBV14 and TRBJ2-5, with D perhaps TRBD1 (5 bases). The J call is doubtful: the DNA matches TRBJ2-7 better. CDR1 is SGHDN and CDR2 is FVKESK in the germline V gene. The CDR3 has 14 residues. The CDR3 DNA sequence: TGTGCCAGCAGCCAGGCGACAGTTAGCTACGAGCAGTACTTC. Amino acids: CASSQATVSYEQYF.

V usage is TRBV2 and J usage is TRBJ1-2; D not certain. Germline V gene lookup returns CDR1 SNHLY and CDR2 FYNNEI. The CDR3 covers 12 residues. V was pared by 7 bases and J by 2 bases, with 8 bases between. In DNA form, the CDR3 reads TGTGCCAGCATGAGCGAAAACTATGGCTACACCTTC. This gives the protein CASMSENYGYTF.

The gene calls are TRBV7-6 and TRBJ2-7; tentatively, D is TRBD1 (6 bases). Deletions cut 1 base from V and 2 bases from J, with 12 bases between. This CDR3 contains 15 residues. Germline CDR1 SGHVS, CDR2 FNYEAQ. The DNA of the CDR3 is TGTGCCAGCAGCTTAGGGGTGGACAGCACCTACGAGCAGTACTTC. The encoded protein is CASSLGVDSTYEQYF.

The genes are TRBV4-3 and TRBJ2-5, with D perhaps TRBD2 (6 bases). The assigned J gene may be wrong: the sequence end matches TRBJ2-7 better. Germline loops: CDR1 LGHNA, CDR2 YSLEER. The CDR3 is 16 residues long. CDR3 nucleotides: TGCGCCAGCAGCCAAGATTTTCCGGGGGAAAGCGACGAGCAGTACTTC. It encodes CASSQDFPGESDEQYF.

CDR3 nucleotides: TGTGCCAGCAGGACAGAGTACACTGAAGCTTTCTTT. Translated: CASRTEYTEAFF. V gene TRBV5-4 combines with J gene TRBJ1-1, with a tentative D call TRBD1 (5 bases). V lost 5 bases to trimming and J lost 3 bases, with 8 bases between them. The CDR3 length is 12 residues. The germline V gene encodes CDR1 SGHNT and CDR2 YYREEE (reference sequence).

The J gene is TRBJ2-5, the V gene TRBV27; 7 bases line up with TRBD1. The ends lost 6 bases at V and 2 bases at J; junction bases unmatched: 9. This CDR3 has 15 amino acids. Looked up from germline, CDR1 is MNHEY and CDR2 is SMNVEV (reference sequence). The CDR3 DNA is TGTGCCAGCAGCCCACTCTGGGACAGACAAGAGACCCAGTACTTC. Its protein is CASSPLWDRQETQYF.

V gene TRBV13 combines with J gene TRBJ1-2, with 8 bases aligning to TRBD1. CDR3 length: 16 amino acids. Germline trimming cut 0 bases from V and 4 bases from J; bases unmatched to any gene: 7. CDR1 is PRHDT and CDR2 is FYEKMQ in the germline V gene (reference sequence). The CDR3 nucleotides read TGTGCCAGCAGCTTAGGCCGGGGACAGGTCTTCTATGGCTACACCTTC. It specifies CASSLGRGQVFYGYTF.

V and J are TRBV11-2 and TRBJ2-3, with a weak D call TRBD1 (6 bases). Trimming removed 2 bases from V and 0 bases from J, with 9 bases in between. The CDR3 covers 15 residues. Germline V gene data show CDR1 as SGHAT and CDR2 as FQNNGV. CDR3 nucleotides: TGTGCCAGCAGCTTAAGGACAGTAAGCACAGATACGCAGTATTTT. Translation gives CASSLRTVSTDTQYF.